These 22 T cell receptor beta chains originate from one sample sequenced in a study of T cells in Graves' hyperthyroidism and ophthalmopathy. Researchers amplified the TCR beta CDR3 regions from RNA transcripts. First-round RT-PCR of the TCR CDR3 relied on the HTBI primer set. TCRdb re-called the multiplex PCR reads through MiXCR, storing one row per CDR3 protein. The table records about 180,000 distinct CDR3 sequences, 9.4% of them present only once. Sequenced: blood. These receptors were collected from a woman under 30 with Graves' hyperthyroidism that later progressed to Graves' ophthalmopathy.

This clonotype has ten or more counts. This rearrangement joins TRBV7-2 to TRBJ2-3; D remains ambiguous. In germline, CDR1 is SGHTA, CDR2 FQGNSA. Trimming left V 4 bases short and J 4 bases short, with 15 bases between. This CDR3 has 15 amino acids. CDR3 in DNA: TGTGCCAGCAGCTCAGGATTGGTTAGGGCAGATACGCAGTATTTT. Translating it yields CASSSGLVRADTQYF.

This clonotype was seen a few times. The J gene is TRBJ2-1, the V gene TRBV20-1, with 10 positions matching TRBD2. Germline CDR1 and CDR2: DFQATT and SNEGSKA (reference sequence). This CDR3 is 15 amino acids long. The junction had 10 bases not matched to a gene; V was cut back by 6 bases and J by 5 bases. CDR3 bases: TGCAGTGCCCCATTAGCGGGGGGAAGAGACAATGAGCAGTTCTTC. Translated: CSAPLAGGRDNEQFF.

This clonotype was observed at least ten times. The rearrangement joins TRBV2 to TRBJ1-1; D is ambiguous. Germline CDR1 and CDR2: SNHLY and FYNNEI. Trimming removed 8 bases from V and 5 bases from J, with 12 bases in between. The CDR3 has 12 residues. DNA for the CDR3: TGTGCCAGCGGGTCCTCACGTACTGAAGCTTTCTTT. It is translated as CASGSSRTEAFF.

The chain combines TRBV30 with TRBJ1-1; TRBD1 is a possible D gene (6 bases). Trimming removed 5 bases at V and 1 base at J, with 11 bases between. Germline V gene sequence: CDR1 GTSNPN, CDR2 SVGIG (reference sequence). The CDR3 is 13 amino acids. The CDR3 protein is CAWGGMGNTEAFF. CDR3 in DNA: TGTGCCTGGGGGGGCATGGGGAACACTGAAGCTTTCTTT.

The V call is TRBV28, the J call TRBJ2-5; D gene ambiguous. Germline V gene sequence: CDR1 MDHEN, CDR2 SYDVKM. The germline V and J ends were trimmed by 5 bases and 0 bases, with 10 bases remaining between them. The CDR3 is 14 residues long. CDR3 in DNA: TGTGCCAGCAGTCCCCATGAGTACCAAGAGACCCAGTACTTC. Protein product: CASSPHEYQETQYF.

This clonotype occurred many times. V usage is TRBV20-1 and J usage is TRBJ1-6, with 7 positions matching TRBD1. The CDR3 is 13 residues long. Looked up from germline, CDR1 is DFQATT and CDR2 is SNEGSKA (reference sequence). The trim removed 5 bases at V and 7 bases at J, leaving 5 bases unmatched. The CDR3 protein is CSAFPGGNSPLHF. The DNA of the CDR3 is TGCAGTGCTTTCCCAGGGGGGAATTCACCCCTCCACTTT.

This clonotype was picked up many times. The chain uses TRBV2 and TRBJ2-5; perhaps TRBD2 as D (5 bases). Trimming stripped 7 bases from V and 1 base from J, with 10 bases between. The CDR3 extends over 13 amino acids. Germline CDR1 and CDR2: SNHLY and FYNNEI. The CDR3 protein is CASISSIQETQYF. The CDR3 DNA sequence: TGTGCCAGCATCTCTAGCATCCAAGAGACCCAGTACTTC. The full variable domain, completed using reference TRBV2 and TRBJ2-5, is EPEVTQTPSHQVTQMGQEVILRCVPISNHLYFYWYRQILGQKVEFLVSFYNNEISEKSEIFDDQFSVERPDGSNFTLKIRSTKLEDSAMYFCASISSIQETQYFGPGTRLLVL.

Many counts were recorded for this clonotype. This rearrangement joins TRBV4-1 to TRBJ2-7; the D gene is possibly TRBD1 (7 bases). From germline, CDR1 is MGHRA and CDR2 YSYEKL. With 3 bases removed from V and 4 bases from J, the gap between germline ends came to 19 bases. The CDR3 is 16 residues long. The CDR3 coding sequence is TGCGCCAGCAGCCATGCAGGGGGAAGAGGGACTTACGAGCAGTACTTC. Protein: CASSHAGGRGTYEQYF.

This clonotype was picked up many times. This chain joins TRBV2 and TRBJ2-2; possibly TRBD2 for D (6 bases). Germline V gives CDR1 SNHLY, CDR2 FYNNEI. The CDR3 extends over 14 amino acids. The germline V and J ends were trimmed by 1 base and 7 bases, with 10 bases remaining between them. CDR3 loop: CASSEVTSFGELFF. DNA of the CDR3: TGTGCCAGCAGTGAAGTGACTAGTTTCGGGGAGCTGTTTTTT.

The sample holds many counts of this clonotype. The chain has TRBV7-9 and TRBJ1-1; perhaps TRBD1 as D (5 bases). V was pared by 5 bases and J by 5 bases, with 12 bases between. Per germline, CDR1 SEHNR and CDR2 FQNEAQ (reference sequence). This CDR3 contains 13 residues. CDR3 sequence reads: CASSPDWGTEAFF. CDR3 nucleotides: TGTGCCAGCAGCCCAGACTGGGGGACTGAAGCTTTCTTT.

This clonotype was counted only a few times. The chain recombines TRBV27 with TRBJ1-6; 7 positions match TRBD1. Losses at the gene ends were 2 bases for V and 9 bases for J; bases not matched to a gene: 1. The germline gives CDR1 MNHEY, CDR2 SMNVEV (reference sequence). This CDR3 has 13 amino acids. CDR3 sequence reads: CASSLGTASPLHF. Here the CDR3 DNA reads TGTGCCAGCAGTTTAGGGACAGCTTCACCCCTCCACTTT.

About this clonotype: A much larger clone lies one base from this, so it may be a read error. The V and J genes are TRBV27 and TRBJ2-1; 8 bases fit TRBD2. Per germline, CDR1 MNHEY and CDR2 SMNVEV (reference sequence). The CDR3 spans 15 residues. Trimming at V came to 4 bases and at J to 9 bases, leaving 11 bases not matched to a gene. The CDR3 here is CASSSLIGGATEQFF. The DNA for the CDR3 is TGTGCCAGCAGTTCCCTAATCGGGGGGGCTACTGAGCAGTTCTTC.

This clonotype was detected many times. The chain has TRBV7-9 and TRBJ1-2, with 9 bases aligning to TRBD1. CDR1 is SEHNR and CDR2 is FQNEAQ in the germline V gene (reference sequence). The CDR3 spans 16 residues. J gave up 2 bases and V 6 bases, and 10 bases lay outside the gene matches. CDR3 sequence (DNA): TGTGCCAGCAGTTATGACTCTGGACAGGGGAACTATGGCTACACCTTC. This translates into CASSYDSGQGNYGYTF.

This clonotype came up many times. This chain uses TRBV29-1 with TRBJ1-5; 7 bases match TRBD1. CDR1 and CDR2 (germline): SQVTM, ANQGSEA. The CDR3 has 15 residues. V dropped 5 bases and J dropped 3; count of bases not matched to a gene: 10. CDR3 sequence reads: CSVKNQTGVNQPQHF. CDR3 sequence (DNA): TGCAGCGTTAAAAACCAAACAGGGGTCAATCAGCCCCAGCATTTT.

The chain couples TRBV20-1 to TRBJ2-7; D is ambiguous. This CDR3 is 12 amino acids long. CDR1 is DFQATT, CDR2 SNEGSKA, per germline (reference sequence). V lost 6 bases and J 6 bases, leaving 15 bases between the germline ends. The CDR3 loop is CSAAGPTGEQYF. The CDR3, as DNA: TGCAGTGCCGCCGGGCCCACTGGCGAGCAGTACTTC.

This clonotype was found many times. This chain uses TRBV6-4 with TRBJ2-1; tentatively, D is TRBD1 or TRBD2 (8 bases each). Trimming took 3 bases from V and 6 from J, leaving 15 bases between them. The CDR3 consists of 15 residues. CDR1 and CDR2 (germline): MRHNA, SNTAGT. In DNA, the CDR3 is TGTGCCAGCAGTGAGAGTAGCGGGACAGGCAATGAGCAGTTCTTC. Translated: CASSESSGTGNEQFF.

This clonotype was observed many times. CDR3 amino acids: CASTDLETQYF. The CDR3, as DNA: TGTGCCAGCACCGATCTGGAGACCCAGTACTTC. V is TRBV12-3 or TRBV12-4 and J is TRBJ2-5; no clear D gene. There are 11 residues in the CDR3. The ends were cut back, 7 bases at V and 5 bases at J, with 8 bases in the middle.

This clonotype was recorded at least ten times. The CDR3 is CASSQDLKVSNSPLHF. For the CDR3, the DNA is TGTGCCAGCAGCCAAGACTTAAAGGTATCAAATTCACCCCTCCACTTT. This sequence joins TRBV3-1 and TRBJ1-6, with unresolved D. Germline loops: CDR1 LGHDT, CDR2 YNNKEL (reference sequence). This CDR3 is 16 amino acids long. Trimming left V 0 bases short and J 7 bases short, with 13 bases between.

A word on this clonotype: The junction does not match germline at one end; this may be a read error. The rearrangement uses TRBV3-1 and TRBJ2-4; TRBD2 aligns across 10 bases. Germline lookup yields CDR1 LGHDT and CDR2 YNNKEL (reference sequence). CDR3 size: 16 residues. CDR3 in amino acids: CASSQLAGVAKNIQHF. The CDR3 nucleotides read TGTGCCAGCAGCCAGCTAGCGGGGGTAGCCAAAAACATTCAGCACTTC.

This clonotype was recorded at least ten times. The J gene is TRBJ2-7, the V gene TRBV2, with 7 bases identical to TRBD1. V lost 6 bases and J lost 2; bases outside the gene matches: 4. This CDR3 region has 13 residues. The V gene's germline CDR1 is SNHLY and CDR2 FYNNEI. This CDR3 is CASSQGQAYEQYF. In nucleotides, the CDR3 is TGTGCCAGCAGCCAAGGACAGGCCTACGAGCAGTACTTC.

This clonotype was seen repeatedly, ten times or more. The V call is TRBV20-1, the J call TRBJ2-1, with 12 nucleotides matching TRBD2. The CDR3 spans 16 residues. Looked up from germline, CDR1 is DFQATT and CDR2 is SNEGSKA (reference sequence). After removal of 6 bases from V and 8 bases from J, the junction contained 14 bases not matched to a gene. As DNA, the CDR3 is TGCAGTGCCAAAGCTCTAGCGGGAGGGCCGGAGGATGAGCAGTTCTTC. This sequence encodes CSAKALAGGPEDEQFF.

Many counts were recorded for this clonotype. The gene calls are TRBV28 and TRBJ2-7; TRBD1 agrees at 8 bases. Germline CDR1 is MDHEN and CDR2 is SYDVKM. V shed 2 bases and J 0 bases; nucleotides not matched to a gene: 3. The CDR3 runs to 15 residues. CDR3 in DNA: TGTGCCAGCAGTTTACCCGGGACAGGCTCCTACGAGCAGTACTTC. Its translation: CASSLPGTGSYEQYF. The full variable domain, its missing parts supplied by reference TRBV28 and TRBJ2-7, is DVKVTQSSRYLVKRTGEKVFLECVQDMDHENMFWYRQDPGLGLRLIYFSYDVKMKEKGDIPEGYSVSREKKERFSLILESASTNQTSMYLCASSLPGTGSYEQYFGPGTRLTVT.